This T cell receptor beta chain was sequenced during a study of early T cells in non-severe SARS-CoV-2 infection. As for the study in general: It was bulk RNA from unsorted whole blood that was sequenced, and the chains were unpaired. Findings and caveats of the study: Matching with VDJdb favored anti-spike CD8 responses (missing private and CD4 specificities).

Attached unique molecular identifiers marked individual cDNA molecules. Via MiXCR, TCRdb re-called the 5' RACE reads, giving one row per CDR3 protein. The sample carries under 60,000 distinct CDR3 sequences, roughly 13% recorded once. The V end was cut by 6 bases, the J end by 4 bases, with 16 bases between. The CDR3 is 14 amino acids. Germline V gene sequence: CDR1 MGHRA, CDR2 YSYEKL. This clonotype was seen at least ten times. Antigen unknown. The material sequenced was whole blood. The chain carries TRBV4-1 and TRBJ2-7; D is possibly TRBD1 (5 bases). The sequence came from an adult who was a healthcare worker with PCR-confirmed SARS-CoV-2 infection or an uninfected control (not recorded which). CDR3 sequence reads: CASSSQLGQYEQYF. CDR3 nucleotides: TGCGCCAGCAGTTCTCAATTGGGGCAGTACGAGCAGTACTTC.